A single sample gave rise to the 25 T cell receptor beta chains below, sequenced in a study of metastatic and nonmetastatic thyroid tumors. Thyroid surgery took place with no prior treatment in any patient. MiXCR reprocessed the PCR reads for TCRdb. The sample holds some 55,000 clones; roughly 20% are singletons and the top ten take 4% to 5%. Sequencing was carried out using blood. The receptors shown here come from a female donor with papillary thyroid cancer or a benign thyroid nodule (not recorded which). Some clones in this sample may be carry-over from other donors' samples.

CDR3 nucleotides: TGCAGTGCTCATAGGACTAGCGGGTTTACCTACGAGCAGTACTTC. Encoded protein: CSAHRTSGFTYEQYF. The chain combines TRBV20-1 with TRBJ2-7; 11 nucleotides align to TRBD2. Germline V gene data show CDR1 as DFQATT and CDR2 as SNEGSKA (reference sequence). The trim removed 5 bases at V and 2 bases at J, leaving 8 bases unmatched. This CDR3 contains 15 residues.

This clone was seen many times. The chain has TRBV10-3 and TRBJ2-3; D might be TRBD2 (5 bases). V was pared by 0 bases and J by 0 bases, with 7 bases between. Germline-derived CDR1 and CDR2 are ENHRY and SYGVKD. The CDR3 covers 15 residues. The CDR3: CAISESSASTDTQYF. The CDR3 coding sequence is TGTGCCATCAGTGAGTCTAGCGCCAGCACAGATACGCAGTATTTT.

This clone was found many times. The chain links TRBV6-1 to TRBJ2-1, with D tentatively TRBD2 (6 bases). From germline, CDR1 is MNHNS and CDR2 SASEGT. V lost 6 bases to trimming and J lost 8 bases, with 17 bases between them. The CDR3 extends over 14 amino acids. The CDR3 protein is CASSPTTSFDEQFF. The DNA of the CDR3 is TGTGCCAGCAGCCCTACGACTAGTTTCGATGAGCAGTTCTTC.

This chain uses TRBV7-8 with TRBJ2-1; 10 bases are shared with TRBD2. V shed 5 bases, J shed 10 bases, and the junction held 8 bases outside the gene matches. This CDR3 spans 14 amino acids. Germline loops: CDR1 SGHVS, CDR2 FQNEAQ. CDR3 in amino acids: CASSRGTSVSEQFF. In DNA, the CDR3 is TGTGCCAGCAGCAGAGGGACTAGCGTATCGGAGCAGTTCTTC.

This clone has ten or more counts. The chain recombines TRBV3-1 with TRBJ2-2; either TRBD1 or TRBD2 may fit D (5 bases each). Germline CDR1 is LGHDT and CDR2 is YNNKEL (reference sequence). V dropped 5 bases and J dropped 6 bases, with 13 bases sitting between them. CDR3 size: 14 residues. The CDR3 protein is CASSKRDGSGELFF. In nucleotides, the CDR3 is TGTGCCAGCAGCAAACGGGACGGGTCCGGGGAGCTGTTTTTT. Combining the CDR3 with reference TRBV3-1 and TRBJ2-2 gives the whole variable domain DTAVSQTPKYLVTQMGNDKSIKCEQNLGHDTMYWYKQDSKKFLKIMFSYNNKELIINETVPNRFSPKSPDKAHLNLHINSLELGDSAVYFCASSKRDGSGELFFGEGSRLTVL.

In its sample, this clone was seen once. The chain carries TRBV11-2 and TRBJ2-3; 7 bases fit TRBD2. Looked up from germline, CDR1 is SGHAT and CDR2 is FQNNGV. V lost 2 bases, J lost 0 bases, and 2 bases stayed unmatched. There are 15 residues in the CDR3. CDR3 DNA sequence: TGTGCCAGCAGCTTATGGGGGGGAAGCACAGATACGCAGTATTTT. Protein: CASSLWGGSTDTQYF.

This clone was picked up many times. The V gene is TRBV5-6, the J gene TRBJ2-7; a weak D match, TRBD2 (6 bases). There are 15 residues in the CDR3. Germline values: CDR1 SGHDT, CDR2 YYEEEE. The ends were cut back, 4 bases at V and 1 base at J, with 15 bases in the middle. CDR3: CASSRNGRGSYEQYF. In nucleotides, the CDR3 is TGTGCCAGCAGCAGGAACGGGAGAGGTTCCTACGAGCAGTACTTC. The variable domain in full, with the rest retrieved from reference TRBV5-6 and TRBJ2-7, is DAGVTQSPTHLIKTRGQQVTLRCSPKSGHDTVSWYQQALGQGPQFIFQYYEEEERQRGNFPDRFSGHQFPNYSSELNVNALLLGDSALYLCASSRNGRGSYEQYFGPGTRLTVT.

The CDR3 nucleotides read TGCAGTTCCCCTGGTGGGACCTACGAGCAGTACTTC. It specifies CSSPGGTYEQYF. The rearrangement links TRBV20-1 to TRBJ2-1, with D unresolved. The assigned J gene may be wrong: the sequence end matches TRBJ2-7 better. The germline CDR1 and CDR2 sequences are DFQATT and SNEGSKA (reference sequence). CDR3 length equals 12 residues.

The genes are TRBV6-1 and TRBJ2-5, with 15 bases matching TRBD2. The J call may be incorrect, as the DNA end agrees better with TRBJ2-1. This CDR3 region has 15 residues. Germline CDR1 reads MNHNS; CDR2 reads SASEGT. This CDR3 reads CASSGTSGGANEQFF. CDR3 in DNA: TGTGCCAGCAGTGGGACTAGCGGGGGGGCCAATGAGCAGTTCTTC.

Regarding this clone: A much larger clone lies one base from this, so it may be a read error. This chain uses TRBV11-1 with TRBJ2-3, with D possibly being TRBD1 or TRBD2 (6 bases each). The germline gives CDR1 SGHAT, CDR2 FQDESV (reference sequence). V was pared by 4 bases and J by 6 bases, with 23 bases between. The CDR3 sequence is 17 residues long. The CDR3 is CASSSPGAVPAMDTQYF. The CDR3 nucleotides read TGTGCCAGCAGCTCCCCGGGGGCGGTCCCAGCGATGGATACGCAGTATTTT. Drawing the rest from reference TRBV11-1 and TRBJ2-3, the complete variable domain is EAEVAQSPRYKITEKSQAVAFWCDPISGHATLYWYRQILGQGPELLVQFQDESVVDDSQLPKDRFSAERLKGVDSTLKIQPAELGDSAMYLCASSSPGAVPAMDTQYFGPGTRLTVL.

This clone was counted ten times or more. Here the CDR3 reads CSASGADNYEQYF. CDR3 sequence (DNA): TGCAGTGCTAGTGGCGCGGATAATTACGAGCAGTACTTC. V gene TRBV20-1 combines with J gene TRBJ2-7; D is uncertain. CDR3 size: 13 residues. Germline V gene data show CDR1 as DFQATT and CDR2 as SNEGSKA (reference sequence). V lost 3 bases to trimming and J lost 4 bases, with 13 bases between them.

This clone was seen at least ten times. This specimen includes other DNA sequences encoding the same CDR3. The chain couples TRBV11-2 to TRBJ2-1; possible D gene TRBD2, 5 bases. There are 13 residues in the CDR3. Germline V gene lookup returns CDR1 SGHAT and CDR2 FQNNGV. V was pared by 5 bases and J by 4 bases, with 9 bases between. CDR3 region: CASSRGRYNEQFF. The CDR3 DNA follows: TGTGCCAGCAGCCGCGGGCGATACAATGAGCAGTTCTTC.

This clone was observed a few times. The chain links TRBV19 to TRBJ2-7; D is undetermined. V dropped 8 bases and J dropped 5 bases, with 22 bases sitting between them. CDR1 is LNHDA, CDR2 SQIVND, per germline (reference sequence). The CDR3 totals 15 residues. The CDR3: CASSLVWSGFNEQYF. Written as DNA, the CDR3 is TGTGCCAGTTCCTTGGTTTGGTCGGGTTTCAACGAGCAGTACTTC.

This sequence joins TRBV4-1 and TRBJ2-7; 13 bases are a match to TRBD2. The ends lost 3 bases at V and 7 bases at J; junction bases unmatched: 12. The CDR3 runs 17 residues. The germline CDR1 and CDR2 sequences are MGHRA and YSYEKL. CDR3 nucleotides: TGCGCCAGCAGCCATACGACGGGGACTAGCGGGATGATGGAGCAGTACTTC. It translates to CASSHTTGTSGMMEQYF.

The sample holds many counts of this clone. Other DNA variants within this sample encode the same CDR3. The V and J genes are TRBV5-4 and TRBJ1-1; D is perhaps TRBD1 (5 bases). Between the trimmed V and J ends, which lost 2 bases and 2 bases, there was a span of 13 bases. CDR3 length equals 15 residues. Germline V gene sequence: CDR1 SGHNT, CDR2 YYREEE (reference sequence). The CDR3 nucleotides are TGTGCCAGCAGCTTTAAAACAGGAGTTAACACTGAAGCTTTCTTT. Residues: CASSFKTGVNTEAFF.

Notes on this clone: A read error is likely, as this CDR3 ends without the conserved phenylalanine or tryptophan. No DNA is shown, since the ends of the CDR3 on it are uncertain; the CDR3 is the one TCRdb lists. This chain connects TRBV20-1 to TRBJ2-7. The CDR3 spans 12 residues, counting both ends. Germline V CDR1 and CDR2: DFQATT, SNEGSKA (reference sequence). CDR3: CSARVTTSEKYL.

This clone was detected once. The J gene is TRBJ1-3, the V gene TRBV5-1; D gene ambiguous. With 0 bases removed from V and 0 bases from J, the gap between germline ends came to 13 bases. Germline V gives CDR1 SGHRS, CDR2 YFSETQ. The CDR3 has 17 amino acids. CDR3 loop: CASSLGESMVSGNTIYF. In DNA, the CDR3 is TGCGCCAGCAGCTTGGGGGAGTCCATGGTCTCTGGAAACACCATATATTTT.

This clone came up many times. The genes are TRBV6-1 and TRBJ2-1; maybe TRBD2 (5 bases). The CDR3 loop spans 16 amino acids. V was pared by 6 bases and J by 0 bases, with 15 bases between. CDR1 and CDR2 (germline): MNHNS, SASEGT. This chain's CDR3 is CASSRGLLSSYNEQFF. The CDR3 nucleotides read TGTGCCAGCAGCCGCGGACTGCTGAGCTCCTACAATGAGCAGTTCTTC.

This chain links TRBV28 with TRBJ1-2; 8 nucleotides align to TRBD1. The V segment lost 3 bases and the J segment 4 bases; nucleotides outside the gene matches: 19. The CDR3 runs to 19 residues. Germline CDR1 reads MDHEN; CDR2 reads SYDVKM. DNA for the CDR3: TGTGCCAGCAGTTTGGCAGGGGGCAGGTACAGTGGGGCATCCTATGGCTACACCTTC. Residues: CASSLAGGRYSGASYGYTF.

This clone showed up just a few times. A read error is possible here, since a much larger clone lies one base away. Other DNA sequences in the sample encode the same CDR3. The rearrangement links TRBV10-2 to TRBJ2-1; D gene ambiguous. V lost 7 bases and J 4 bases, leaving 26 bases between the germline ends. Germline CDR1 reads WSHSY; CDR2 reads SAAADI. The CDR3 loop spans 18 amino acids. The CDR3 here is CASTTRSGERSSYNEQFF. The CDR3 DNA is TGCGCCAGCACCACACGGAGTGGTGAGAGAAGCTCATACAATGAGCAGTTCTTC.

Of note for this clone: This may be a read error: a much more frequent sequence differs by one nucleotide. This sequence joins TRBV20-1 and TRBJ1-6, with D unresolved. Between the trimmed V and J ends, which lost 3 bases and 9 bases, there was a span of 18 bases. The length of the CDR3 is 15 residues. The germline V gene has CDR1 DFQATT and CDR2 SNEGSKA (reference sequence). CDR3 coding DNA: TGCAGTGCTAGGGATCCGCAGTGGCCCTCTTCACCCCTCCACTTT. This encodes CSARDPQWPSSPLHF.

V and J are TRBV5-1 and TRBJ2-7; the match to TRBD2 covers 10 bases. Germline loops: CDR1 SGHRS, CDR2 YFSETQ. The junction had 4 bases not matched to a gene; V was cut back by 4 bases and J by 3 bases. The CDR3 extends over 14 amino acids. The CDR3 nucleotides read TGCGCCAGCAGCAGAAGCGGGGGGGACTACGAGCAGTACTTC. Residues: CASSRSGGDYEQYF.

This clone has at least ten counts. This CDR3 is also generated by other DNA sequences in the sample. The chain combines TRBV12-3 or TRBV12-4 with TRBJ1-5, with D maybe TRBD1 (5 bases). CDR3 length: 18 amino acids. V lost 6 bases and J lost 5, with 26 bases in between. The CDR3 loop is CASRIPGLTSNGYQPQHF. The CDR3 DNA is TGTGCCAGCAGGATCCCGGGACTGACCAGTAACGGCTATCAGCCCCAGCATTTT.

This clone occurred many times. The gene calls are TRBV27 and TRBJ2-7, with D tentatively TRBD2 (6 bases). V lost 4 bases and J 2 bases, leaving 18 bases between the germline ends. The germline CDR1 and CDR2 sequences are MNHEY and SMNVEV (reference sequence). The CDR3 sequence is 16 residues long. CDR3 bases: TGTGCCAGCAGTTCACAATACCGGAGGGTTCCCTACGAGCAGTACTTC. It yields the protein CASSSQYRRVPYEQYF.

To note about this clone: This could be a read error, since a much larger clone is one nucleotide away. This sequence joins TRBV7-8 and TRBJ2-5; unclear D gene. The germline V gene encodes CDR1 SGHVS and CDR2 FQNEAQ. Trimming left V 1 base short and J 8 bases short, with 5 bases between. This CDR3 has 11 amino acids. CDR3 in DNA: TGTGCCAGCAGCTTAGACAATACCCAGTACTTC. This gives the protein CASSLDNTQYF.